The rows below give T cell receptor beta chains drawn from one sample of a study of cytomegalovirus exposure and HLA in healthy donors. Profiling relied on immunoSEQ multiplex PCR, and the TCRdb table lists in-frame clones only, not all of them. In the table there are 120,000 or so clones, roughly a sixth of which are singletons. Sequencing was done on a sample of PBMCs. Receptors were obtained from a female donor in good health and CMV-seropositive. Each CDR3 is given with its conserved first and last residue. D genes are given only for firm matches. Clone size appears in some rows only: once, few, many, or a class for an expanded clone.

len	j_gene	d_gene	abundance	v_gene	CDR3nt	CDR3aa
13	TRBJ1-4	TRBD1	NA	TRBV6-6	TGTGCCAGCACCAGGGGGTATAATGAAAAACTGTTTTTT	CASTRGYNEKLFF
14	TRBJ2-5	NA	NA	TRBV6-1	TGTGCCAGCGTGAGAGCGGCCGTACAAGAGACCCAGTACTTC	CASVRAAVQETQYF
15	TRBJ1-4	TRBD1	few	TRBV4-1	TGCGCCAGCAGCCAAGGGAGGGGGCGGGATGAAAAACTGTTTTTT	CASSQGRGRDEKLFF
14	TRBJ2-3	NA	NA	TRBV27	TGTGCCAGCAGTTCCCTCCCGTACACAGATACGCAGTATTTT	CASSSLPYTDTQYF
12	TRBJ1-4	NA	few	TRBV29-1	TGCAGCGTTGACAGGGGAGAGGAAAAACTGTTTTTT	CSVDRGEEKLFF
12	TRBJ1-1	NA	NA	TRBV2	TGTGCCAGCAGTGAACAGAACACTGAAGCTTTCTTT	CASSEQNTEAFF
14	TRBJ1-6	NA	few	TRBV30	TGTGCCTGGAGTCCCCCGGGACTACGCGGGGCCCTCCACTTT	CAWSPPGLRGALHF
15	TRBJ2-7	NA	few	TRBV4-2	TGTGCCAGCAGCCAAGGACAGGACCTAACCTACGAGCAGTACTTC	CASSQGQDLTYEQYF
16	TRBJ1-6	NA	NA	TRBV19	TGTGCCAGTAGGGAACAGGGAAGCTCCTATAATTCACCCCTCCACTTT	CASREQGSSYNSPLHF
14	TRBJ2-3	NA	few	TRBV7-9	TGTGCCAGCAGCCCCAGGGGTACCACAGATACGCAGTATTTT	CASSPRGTTDTQYF
16	TRBJ2-3	TRBD2	NA	TRBV5-6	TGTGCCAGCAGCTGGGCTAGCGGGGGGGCCACAGATACGCAGTATTTT	CASSWASGGATDTQYF
15	TRBJ2-3	TRBD2	NA	TRBV28	TGTGCCAGCAGTTCGCGGGAGGGGGGCACAGATACGCAGTATTTT	CASSSREGGTDTQYF
15	TRBJ2-7	NA	NA	TRBV2	TGTGCCAGCAGTGAAGGCGGCGGTAGCTCCTACGAGCAGTACTTC	CASSEGGGSSYEQYF
11	TRBJ2-7	NA	NA	TRBV5-6	TGTGCCAGCAGAGGAGCGTACGAGCAGTACTTC	CASRGAYEQYF
14	TRBJ1-5	TRBD1	few	TRBV4-1	TGCGCCAGCAGCCAACAGGACAGGAATCAGCCCCAGCATTTT	CASSQQDRNQPQHF
15	TRBJ1-5	NA	NA	TRBV5-1	TGCGCCAGCAGCATCAGTGGGGCAGGGACTGAGCCCCAGCATTTT	CASSISGAGTEPQHF
14	TRBJ1-2	NA	few	TRBV4-3	TGCGCCAGCAGCCATACAGGGAGCCCCTATGGCTACACCTTC	CASSHTGSPYGYTF
11	TRBJ2-5	TRBD2	NA	TRBV30	TGTGCCTGGGGCGGGGGGGAGACCCAGTACTTC	CAWGGGETQYF
19	TRBJ2-6	TRBD1	few	TRBV4-2	TGTGCCAGCAGCCAAGATCGTCGAGACAGGGGATCTGGGGCCAACGTCCTGACTTTC	CASSQDRRDRGSGANVLTF
14	TRBJ2-7	TRBD1	few	TRBV5-1	TGCGCCAGCACCTTAACAGGGGGCAAGGGGGAGCAGTACTTC	CASTLTGGKGEQYF
14	TRBJ2-7	TRBD2	few	TRBV2	TGTGCCAGCACGGCGGGGGAAGTAACCTACGAGCAGTACTTC	CASTAGEVTYEQYF
16	TRBJ1-1	NA	few	TRBV5-1	TGCGCCAGCAGCCCCATGTCAGGAGGGAGTAACACTGAAGCTTTCTTT	CASSPMSGGSNTEAFF
15	TRBJ1-1	NA	few	TRBV7-2	TGTGCCAGCAGCTTAGGGCCGGGGTTGAACACTGAAGCTTTCTTT	CASSLGPGLNTEAFF
14	TRBJ2-5	NA	few	TRBV5-1	TGCGCCAGCAGCTTCCAGGGGGAGGAGGAGACCCAGTACTTC	CASSFQGEEETQYF
14	TRBJ2-7	TRBD1	NA	TRBV6-5	TGTGCCAGCAGCCGCCAGCAGGGGGCAGGGGAGCAGTACTTC	CASSRQQGAGEQYF
13	TRBJ1-4	NA	NA	TRBV27	TGTGCCAGCAGTTCTATGGACAGTGAAAAACTGTTTTTT	CASSSMDSEKLFF
15	TRBJ2-3	TRBD2	few	TRBV10-2	TGCGCCAGCAGCCTCCTAGCGGGGGGGGCCGATACGCAGTATTTT	CASSLLAGGADTQYF
14	TRBJ2-3	TRBD2	NA	TRBV5-6	TGTGCCAGCTGGGGGGGAGGGAAACCAGATACGCAGTATTTT	CASWGGGKPDTQYF
15	TRBJ1-1	NA	NA	TRBV25-1	TGTGCCAGCACGTGGCAGGGGTATACGAACACTGAAGCTTTCTTT	CASTWQGYTNTEAFF
17	TRBJ2-3	NA	NA	TRBV7-2	TGTGCCAGCAGCTTCCCCGGCGGAGGCACTAGCACAGATACGCAGTATTTT	CASSFPGGGTSTDTQYF
17	TRBJ2-3	TRBD2	few	TRBV5-1	TGCGCCAGCAGCTCAAACCGTGGGACTAGCGGAACAGATACGCAGTATTTT	CASSSNRGTSGTDTQYF
13	TRBJ2-7	TRBD1	NA	TRBV19	TGTGCCATCCTGGGACAGGGGGTCTGGGAGCAGTACTTC	CAILGQGVWEQYF
14	TRBJ2-2	NA	few	TRBV19	TGTGCCAGTAGTATTTTACAGGGTCCCGGGGAGCTGTTTTTT	CASSILQGPGELFF
16	TRBJ1-4	TRBD1	few	TRBV5-1	TGCGCCAGCAGCTCCGGACAGGGGGCGCCGACGGAAAAACTGTTTTTT	CASSSGQGAPTEKLFF
15	TRBJ2-2	TRBD1	NA	TRBV15	TGTGCCACCAGCAGCCCCGGGACAGGGTCCGGGGAGCTGTTTTTT	CATSSPGTGSGELFF
16	TRBJ2-5	TRBD1	NA	TRBV27	TGTGCCAGCAGTCCGCTCTTGGACAGGGTGGGGGAGACCCAGTACTTC	CASSPLLDRVGETQYF
13	TRBJ1-2	NA	NA	TRBV10-2	TGCGCCGGGTTTGGAGGGGAGATTCCCGGCTACACCTTC	CAGFGGEIPGYTF
17	TRBJ2-1	TRBD2	NA	TRBV19	TGTGCCAGTAGTACCCTAACTCGACTAGCGGGGTACAATGAGCAGTTCTTC	CASSTLTRLAGYNEQFF
13	TRBJ1-3	NA	NA	TRBV6-1	TGTGCCAGCACAGAGAGCAGGGGAAACACCATATATTTT	CASTESRGNTIYF
16	TRBJ1-5	TRBD1	few	TRBV4-2	TGTGCCAGCAGCCAACCTGCAGGGGGTCACTGTTTGCCCCAGCATTTT	CASSQPAGGHCLPQHF
13	TRBJ2-6	NA	NA	TRBV19	TGTGCCAGTAGTTACGGGTCGCTAAACGTCCTGACTTTC	CASSYGSLNVLTF
13	TRBJ2-7	NA	NA	TRBV7-9	TGTGCCAGCAGCTCCTTCGGGTCCTACGAGCAGTACTTC	CASSSFGSYEQYF
16	TRBJ2-1	TRBD2	few	TRBV18	TGTGCCAGCTCACAACGGACTAGCGGGGTTGTAAATGAGCAGTTCTTC	CASSQRTSGVVNEQFF
15	TRBJ2-7	TRBD2	few	TRBV4-2	TGTGCCAGCAGCCTACAGCGGGGGGGCCTAGACGAGCAGTACTTC	CASSLQRGGLDEQYF
13	TRBJ2-7	NA	NA	TRBV5-4	TGTGCCAGCAGCTTGACAGGGAACTACGAGCAGTACTTC	CASSLTGNYEQYF
13	TRBJ2-3	NA	few	TRBV30	TGTGCCTGGAGTGTGAGGGAAGGGGATACGCAGTATTTT	CAWSVREGDTQYF
20	TRBJ2-1	TRBD2	few	TRBV10-3	TGTGCCATCAGTGAGTCGATGCCCGACAGGGGACTAGCGGGTAACAATGAGCAGTTCTTC	CAISESMPDRGLAGNNEQFF
10	TRBJ1-2	NA	few	TRBV12-5	TGTGCTAGACTCAGGGGCGCTGACACCTTC	CARLRGADTF
16	TRBJ2-1	NA	NA	TRBV7-2	TGTGCCAGCAGCTTATTAATTTGGGGGCTGGGGGATGAGCAGTTCTTC	CASSLLIWGLGDEQFF
15	TRBJ2-7	NA	NA	TRBV28	TGTGCCAGCAGTTTAAAACAGGGAGGGCCCTACGAGCAGTACTTC	CASSLKQGGPYEQYF
18	TRBJ2-1	TRBD2	few	TRBV5-1	TGCGCCAGCAGCCCGAGACTAGCGGGAGGCAGCTCCTACAATGAGCAGTTCTTC	CASSPRLAGGSSYNEQFF
13	TRBJ1-1	NA	NA	TRBV9	TGTGCCAGCAGCGTAGGGAGGGCGGATGAAGCTTTCTTT	CASSVGRADEAFF